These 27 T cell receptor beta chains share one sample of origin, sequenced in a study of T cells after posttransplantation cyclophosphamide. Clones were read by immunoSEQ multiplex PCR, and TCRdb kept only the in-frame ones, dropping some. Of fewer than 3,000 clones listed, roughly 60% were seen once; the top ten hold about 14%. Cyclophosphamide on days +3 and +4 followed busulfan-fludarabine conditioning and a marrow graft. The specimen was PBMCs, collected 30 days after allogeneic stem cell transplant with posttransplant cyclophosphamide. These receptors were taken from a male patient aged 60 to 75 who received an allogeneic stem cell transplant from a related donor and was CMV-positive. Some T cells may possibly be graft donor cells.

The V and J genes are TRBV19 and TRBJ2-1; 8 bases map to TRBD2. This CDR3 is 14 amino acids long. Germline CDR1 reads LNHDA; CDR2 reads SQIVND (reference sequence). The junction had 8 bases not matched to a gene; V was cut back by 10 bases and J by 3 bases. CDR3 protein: CATKFSGIYNEQFF. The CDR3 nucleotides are TGTGCCACCAAATTTAGCGGGATCTACAATGAGCAGTTCTTC.

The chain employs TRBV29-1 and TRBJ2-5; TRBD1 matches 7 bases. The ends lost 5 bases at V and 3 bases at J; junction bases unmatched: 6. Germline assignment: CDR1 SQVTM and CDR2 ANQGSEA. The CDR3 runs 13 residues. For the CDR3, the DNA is TGCAGCGTTTCGAACAGGGGAGAAGAGACCCAGTACTTC. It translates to CSVSNRGEETQYF. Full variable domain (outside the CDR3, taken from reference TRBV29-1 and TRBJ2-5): SAVISQKPSRDICQRGTSLTIQCQVDSQVTMMFWYRQQPGQSLTLIATANQGSEATYESGFVIDKFPISRPNLTFSTLTVSNMSPEDSSIYLCSVSNRGEETQYFGPGTRLLVL.

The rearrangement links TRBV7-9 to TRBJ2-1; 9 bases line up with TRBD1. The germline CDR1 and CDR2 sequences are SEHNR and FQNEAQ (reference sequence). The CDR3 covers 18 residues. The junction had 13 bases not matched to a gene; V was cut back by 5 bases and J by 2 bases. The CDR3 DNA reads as TGTGCCAGCAGCCCACATATAAGGGGACAGGGAACCTACAATGAGCAGTTCTTC. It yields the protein CASSPHIRGQGTYNEQFF.

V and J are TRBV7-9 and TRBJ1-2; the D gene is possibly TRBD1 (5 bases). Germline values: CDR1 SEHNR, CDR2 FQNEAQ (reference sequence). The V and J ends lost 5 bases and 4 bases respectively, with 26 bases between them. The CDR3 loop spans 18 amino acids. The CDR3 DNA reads TGTGCCAGCAGCGTCTCCACGGGGGGAGGCTTTTCCTCCTATGGCTACACCTTC. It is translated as CASSVSTGGGFSSYGYTF.

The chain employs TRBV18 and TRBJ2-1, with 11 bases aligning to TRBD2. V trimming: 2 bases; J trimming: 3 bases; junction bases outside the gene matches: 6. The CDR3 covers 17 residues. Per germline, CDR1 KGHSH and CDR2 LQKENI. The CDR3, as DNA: TGTGCCAGCTCACCAGTGGTAGCGGGGGGGAACTACAATGAGCAGTTCTTC. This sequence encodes CASSPVVAGGNYNEQFF.

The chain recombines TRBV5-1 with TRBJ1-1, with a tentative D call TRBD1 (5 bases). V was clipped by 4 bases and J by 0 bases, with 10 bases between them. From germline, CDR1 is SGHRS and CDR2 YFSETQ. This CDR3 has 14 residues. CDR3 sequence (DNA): TGCGCCAGCAGCCGGGACTACGTGAACACTGAAGCTTTCTTT. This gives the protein CASSRDYVNTEAFF.

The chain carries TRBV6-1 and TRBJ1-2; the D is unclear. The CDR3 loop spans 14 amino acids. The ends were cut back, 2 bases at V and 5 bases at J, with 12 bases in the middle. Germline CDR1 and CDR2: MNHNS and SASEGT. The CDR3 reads CASSEFIAGYGYTF. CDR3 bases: TGTGCCAGCAGTGAATTTATTGCGGGTTATGGCTACACCTTC.

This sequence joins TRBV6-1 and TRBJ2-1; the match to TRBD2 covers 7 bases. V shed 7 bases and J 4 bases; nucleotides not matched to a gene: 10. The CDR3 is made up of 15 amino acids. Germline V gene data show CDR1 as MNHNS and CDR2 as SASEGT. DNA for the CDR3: TGTGCCAGCACCTTTGGACTAGTTACTTACAATGAGCAGTTCTTC. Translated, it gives CASTFGLVTYNEQFF.

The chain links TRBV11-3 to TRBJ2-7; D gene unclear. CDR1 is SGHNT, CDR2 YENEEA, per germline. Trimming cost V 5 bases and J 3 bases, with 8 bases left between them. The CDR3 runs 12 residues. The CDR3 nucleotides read TGTGCCAGCAGCCGATCGGTCTACGAGCAGTACTTC. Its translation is CASSRSVYEQYF.

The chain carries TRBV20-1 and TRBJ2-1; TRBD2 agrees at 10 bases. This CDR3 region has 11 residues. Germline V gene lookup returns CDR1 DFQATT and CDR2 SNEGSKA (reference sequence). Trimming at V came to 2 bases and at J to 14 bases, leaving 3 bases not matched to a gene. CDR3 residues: CSARLAGAEFF. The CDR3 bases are TGCAGTGCTAGACTAGCGGGGGCGGAGTTCTTC.

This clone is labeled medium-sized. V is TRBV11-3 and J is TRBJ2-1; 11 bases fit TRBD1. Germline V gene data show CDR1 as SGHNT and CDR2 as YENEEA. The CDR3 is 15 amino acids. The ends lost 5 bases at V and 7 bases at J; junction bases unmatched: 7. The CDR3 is CASSPGQGARNEQFF. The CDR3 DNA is TGTGCCAGCAGCCCTGGACAGGGGGCGCGGAATGAGCAGTTCTTC.

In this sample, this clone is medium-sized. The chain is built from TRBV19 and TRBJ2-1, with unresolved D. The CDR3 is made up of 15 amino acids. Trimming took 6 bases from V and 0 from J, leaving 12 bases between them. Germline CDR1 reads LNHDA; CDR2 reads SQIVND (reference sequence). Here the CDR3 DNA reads TGTGCCAGTAGGTCTCTAACCGGCTCCTACAATGAGCAGTTCTTC. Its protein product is CASRSLTGSYNEQFF.

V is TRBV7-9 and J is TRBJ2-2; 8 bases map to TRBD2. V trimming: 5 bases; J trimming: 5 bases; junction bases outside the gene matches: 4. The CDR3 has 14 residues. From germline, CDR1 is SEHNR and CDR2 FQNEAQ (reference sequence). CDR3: CASSRSGRTGELFF. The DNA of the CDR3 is TGTGCCAGCAGCAGAAGCGGGAGAACCGGGGAGCTGTTTTTT.

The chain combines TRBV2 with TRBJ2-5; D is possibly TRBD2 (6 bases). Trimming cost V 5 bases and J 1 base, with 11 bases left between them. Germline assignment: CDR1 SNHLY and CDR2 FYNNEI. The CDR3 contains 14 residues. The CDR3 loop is CASSPPGLQETQYF. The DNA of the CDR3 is TGTGCCAGCAGTCCTCCGGGACTCCAAGAGACCCAGTACTTC.

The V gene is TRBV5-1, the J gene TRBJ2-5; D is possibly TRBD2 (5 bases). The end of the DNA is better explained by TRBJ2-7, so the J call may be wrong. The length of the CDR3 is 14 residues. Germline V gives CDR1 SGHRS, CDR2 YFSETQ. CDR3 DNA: TGCGCCAGCAGCTCGGTTGGGAGCTCCTACGAGCAGTACTTC. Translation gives CASSSVGSSYEQYF.

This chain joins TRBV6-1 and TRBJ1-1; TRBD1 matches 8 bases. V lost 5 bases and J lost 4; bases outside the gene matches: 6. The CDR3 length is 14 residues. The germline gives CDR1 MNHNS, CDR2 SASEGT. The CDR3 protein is CASSSPGGSTEAFF. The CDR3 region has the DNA TGTGCCAGCAGTTCTCCAGGGGGCTCCACTGAAGCTTTCTTT.

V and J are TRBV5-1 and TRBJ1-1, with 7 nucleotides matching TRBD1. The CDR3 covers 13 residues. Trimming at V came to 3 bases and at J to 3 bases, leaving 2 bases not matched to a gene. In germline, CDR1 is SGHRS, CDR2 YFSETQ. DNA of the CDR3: TGCGCCAGCAGCTCCCAGGGGGACACTGAAGCTTTCTTT. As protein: CASSSQGDTEAFF.

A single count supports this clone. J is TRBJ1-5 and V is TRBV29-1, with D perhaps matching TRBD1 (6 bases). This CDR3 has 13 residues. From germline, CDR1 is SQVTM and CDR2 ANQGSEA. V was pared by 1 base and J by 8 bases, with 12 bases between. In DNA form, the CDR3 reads TGCAGCGTTGAAGTAAACAGGGAAGAGCCCCAGCATTTT. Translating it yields CSVEVNREEPQHF. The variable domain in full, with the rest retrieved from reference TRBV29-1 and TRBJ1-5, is SAVISQKPSRDICQRGTSLTIQCQVDSQVTMMFWYRQQPGQSLTLIATANQGSEATYESGFVIDKFPISRPNLTFSTLTVSNMSPEDSSIYLCSVEVNREEPQHFGDGTRLSIL.

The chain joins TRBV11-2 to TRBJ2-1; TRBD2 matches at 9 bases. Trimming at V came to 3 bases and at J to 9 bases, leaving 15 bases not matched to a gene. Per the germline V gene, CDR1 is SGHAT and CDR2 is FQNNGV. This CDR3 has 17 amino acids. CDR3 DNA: TGTGCCAGCAGCTTTGGTGGGGGCGGGGGGGCGGCTGGTGAGCAGTTCTTC. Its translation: CASSFGGGGGAAGEQFF.

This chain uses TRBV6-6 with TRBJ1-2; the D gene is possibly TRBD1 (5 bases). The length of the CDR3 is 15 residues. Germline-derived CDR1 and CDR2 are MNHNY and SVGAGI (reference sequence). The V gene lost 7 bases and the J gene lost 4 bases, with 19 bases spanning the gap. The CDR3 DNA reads TGTGCCAGCACGGTTGTAAGCAGGGCTGTCTATGGCTACACCTTC. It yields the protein CASTVVSRAVYGYTF.

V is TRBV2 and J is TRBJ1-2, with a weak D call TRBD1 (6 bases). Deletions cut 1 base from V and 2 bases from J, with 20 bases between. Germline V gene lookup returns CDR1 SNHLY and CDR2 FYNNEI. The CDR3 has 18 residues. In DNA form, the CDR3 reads TGTGCCAGCAGTGAAGAAACGGTCAGGGGCGGATGGAACTATGGCTACACCTTC. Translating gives CASSEETVRGGWNYGYTF.

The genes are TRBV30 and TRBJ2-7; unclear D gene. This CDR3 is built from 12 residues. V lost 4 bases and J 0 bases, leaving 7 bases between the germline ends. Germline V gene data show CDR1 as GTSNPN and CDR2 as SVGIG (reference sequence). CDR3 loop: CAWTVSSYEQYF. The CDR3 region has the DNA TGTGCCTGGACAGTAAGCTCCTACGAGCAGTACTTC.

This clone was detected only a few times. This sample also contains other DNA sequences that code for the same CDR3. CDR3 protein: CASSLGGDFYEQYF. The CDR3 coding sequence is TGTGCCAGCAGCTTGGGGGGGGACTTCTACGAGCAGTACTTC. This chain connects TRBV5-6 to TRBJ2-7; D may be TRBD2 (6 bases). V shed 0 bases and J shed 3 bases, with 10 bases lying between them. CDR1 is SGHDT and CDR2 is YYEEEE in the germline V gene. The CDR3 is 14 amino acids.

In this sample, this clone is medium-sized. CDR3 DNA: TGTGCCAGCAGTCAGCGGGGGCTATTATACAATGAGCAGTTCTTC. It encodes CASSQRGLLYNEQFF. The genes are TRBV6-6 and TRBJ2-1, with 8 bases matching TRBD2. The CDR3 runs 15 residues. Germline trimming cut 5 bases from V and 4 bases from J; bases unmatched to any gene: 7. Germline lookup yields CDR1 MNHNY and CDR2 SVGAGI (reference sequence).

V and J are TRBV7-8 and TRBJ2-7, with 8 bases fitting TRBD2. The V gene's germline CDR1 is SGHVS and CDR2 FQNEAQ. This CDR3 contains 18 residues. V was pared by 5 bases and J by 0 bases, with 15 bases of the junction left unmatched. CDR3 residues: CASSLPLRLAGPSYEQYF. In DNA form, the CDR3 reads TGTGCCAGCAGCCTCCCGCTCAGGCTAGCGGGCCCCTCCTACGAGCAGTACTTC.

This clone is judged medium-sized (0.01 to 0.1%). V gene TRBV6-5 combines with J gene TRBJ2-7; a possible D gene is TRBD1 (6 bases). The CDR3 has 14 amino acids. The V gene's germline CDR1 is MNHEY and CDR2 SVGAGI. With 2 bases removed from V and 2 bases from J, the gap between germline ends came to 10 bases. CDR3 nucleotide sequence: TGTGCCAGCAGTTACAAGGACAGCACCTACGAGCAGTACTTC. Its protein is CASSYKDSTYEQYF.

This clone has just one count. DNA of the CDR3: TGTGCCATCAGTGACTCCAACCTTTACAGGGGTTCCGGTGGCTACACCTTC. Its protein is CAISDSNLYRGSGGYTF. The J gene is TRBJ1-2, the V gene TRBV10-3; TRBD1 aligns across 7 bases. This CDR3 has 17 amino acids. The germline CDR1 and CDR2 sequences are ENHRY and SYGVKD. After removal of 3 bases from V and 7 bases from J, the junction contained 17 bases not matched to a gene.